The T cell receptor beta chain under discussion was sequenced for a study of OX40 agonist ivuxolimab in advanced cancers. CDR1 and CDR2 from the germline V gene are SQVTM and ANQGSEA. This CDR3 has 13 amino acids. Deletions cut 3 bases from V and 5 bases from J, with 11 bases between. TCRdb keeps only in-frame clones here, not all; method: immunoSEQ multiplex PCR. Of some 19,000 clones in the sample, approximately 73% were seen once. This sample comprised CD4+ or CD8+ T cells sorted from blood, obtained in a trial of the OX40 agonist ivuxolimab. J is TRBJ2-1 and V is TRBV29-1; D might be TRBD1 (6 bases). The clonotype comes from an adult with an advanced solid tumor such as melanoma, head and neck, liver or kidney cancer. CDR3 sequence (DNA): TGCAGCGTTGAGCAGGGGTCCAACAATGAGCAGTTCTTC. Amino acids: CSVEQGSNNEQFF.